This is a list of T cell receptor beta chains from one sample in a study of blood T cell repertoires in COVID-19. Generated by immunoSEQ multiplex PCR, the TCRdb table keeps only in-frame clones and is missing some. Of around 290,000 clones in the sample, about 93% were seen once. Sequenced input: PBMCs or T cells enriched from blood (not recorded which). The receptors come from a young woman who had recovered from COVID-19. CDR3s include the opening cysteine and the closing phenylalanine or tryptophan. The D gene is left open where the match is weak. Clone sizes are given selectively: once, few, many, or a class where the clone is expanded.

D gene | clone size | J gene | V gene | CDR3 DNA | CDR3 protein
- | - | TRBJ2-1 | TRBV2 | TGTGCCAGCTCGGAGGGCCGGGGTGAGCAGTTCTTC | CASSEGRGEQFF
TRBD2 | - | TRBJ2-5 | TRBV7-2 | TGTGCCAGCAGCATGGAGGGGACTAGCGGACAAGAGACCCAGTACTTC | CASSMEGTSGQETQYF
- | - | TRBJ1-1 | TRBV2 | TGTGCCAGCAGTGTTTTTTCCGAGCCTAACACTGAAGCTTTCTTT | CASSVFSEPNTEAFF
- | - | TRBJ1-5 | TRBV18 | TGTGCCAGCTCACCACGGGCAGGGGCAGATCAGCCCCAGCATTTT | CASSPRAGADQPQHF
- | few | TRBJ2-1 | TRBV5-1 | TGCGCCAGCAGCTTGGGACAGGACAGCTACAATGAGCAGTTCTTC | CASSLGQDSYNEQFF
TRBD2 | - | TRBJ2-7 | TRBV3-1/TRBV3-2 | TGTGCCAGCAGCCAAGGGGCTAGCGGGCTGCACTACGAGCAGTACTTC | CASSQGASGLHYEQYF
TRBD1 | - | TRBJ2-3 | TRBV18 | TGTGCCAGCTCACTTGACAGGGGGCGCACAGATACGCAGTATTTT | CASSLDRGRTDTQYF
TRBD1 | - | TRBJ1-5 | TRBV28 | TGTGCCAGCAGTTCTACAGGGGTTGCTCAGCCCCAGCATTTT | CASSSTGVAQPQHF
- | - | TRBJ2-5 | TRBV5-1 | TGCGCCAGCAGTCTGACAGACCCAAAAGAGACCCAGTACTTC | CASSLTDPKETQYF
- | - | TRBJ2-7 | TRBV19 | TGTGCCAGTGAGAGTCCGGGTTACGAGCAGTACTTC | CASESPGYEQYF
- | - | TRBJ1-1 | TRBV7-2 | TGTGCCAGCAGCATATCAGAGGGCACTGAAGCTTTCTTT | CASSISEGTEAFF
- | - | TRBJ2-1 | TRBV7-3 | TGTGCCAGCAGCCTCAGGGGGGAACTTTACAATGAGCAGTTCTTC | CASSLRGELYNEQFF
TRBD1 | - | TRBJ2-2 | TRBV6-5 | TGTGCCACCACGACAGGGGACACCGGGGAGCTGTTTTTT | CATTTGDTGELFF
TRBD1 | - | TRBJ2-7 | TRBV25-1 | TGTGCCAGCAGTGGCACAGGGGGCGAGCAGTACTTC | CASSGTGGEQYF
- | once | TRBJ1-2 | TRBV28 | TGTGCCAGCAGTTTGAGTACAGGGACCTATGGCTACACCTTC | CASSLSTGTYGYTF
TRBD1 | - | TRBJ1-1 | TRBV5-5 | TGTGCCAGCAGCCCCGCAGGGGGCGCATGGAACACTGAAGCTTTCTTT | CASSPAGGAWNTEAFF